This passage covers 18 T cell receptor beta chains from one sample sequenced in a study of cytomegalovirus exposure and HLA in healthy donors. Primers for the PCR totalled 60 Vbeta and 13 Jbeta. The method was immunoSEQ multiplex PCR; TCRdb's version includes in-frame clones alone and lacks a portion of them. The sample totals some 70,000 clones; its top ten clones hold approximately 5%. The sequenced material came from PBMCs. Source of these receptors: a man in his forties in good health and CMV-seronegative.

With regard to this clone: At one of its ends the junction is not consistent with the germline gene, which may arise from a read error. V is TRBV30 and J is TRBJ2-1; 7 bases fit TRBD2. The CDR3 is 16 residues long. Germline assignment: CDR1 GTSNPN and CDR2 SVGIG (reference sequence). The CDR3 protein is CAGSHSTKRGINEQFF. The CDR3 region has the DNA TGTGCCGGGAGCCACTCAACTAAGCGGGGTATCAATGAGCAGTTCTTC.

This rearrangement joins TRBV10-3 to TRBJ1-1; TRBD1 matches 7 bases. This CDR3 comprises 14 residues. The ends lost 6 bases at V and 2 bases at J; junction bases unmatched: 6. The V gene's germline CDR1 is ENHRY and CDR2 SYGVKD. This chain's CDR3 is CAISAGTVNTEAFF. The CDR3 DNA sequence: TGTGCCATCAGCGCCGGGACAGTCAACACTGAAGCTTTCTTT.

Points on this clone: The same CDR3 is also encoded by other DNA sequences in this sample. The rearrangement uses TRBV4-3 and TRBJ2-1, with D possibly TRBD1 on 5 matching bases. Germline-derived CDR1 and CDR2 are LGHNA and YSLEER. The CDR3 length is 13 residues. V shed 6 bases and J shed 4 bases, with 10 bases lying between them. The CDR3 sequence: CASSRNRYNEQFF. Written as DNA, the CDR3 is TGCGCCAGCAGTCGAAACAGGTACAATGAGCAGTTCTTC.

The rearrangement joins TRBV2 to TRBJ2-3; no reliable D call. This CDR3 region has 12 residues. The germline CDR1 and CDR2 sequences are SNHLY and FYNNEI. Between the trimmed V and J ends, which lost 3 bases and 3 bases, there was a span of 4 bases. The CDR3 coding sequence is TGTGCCAGCAGTGATCGGACAGATACGCAGTATTTT. It encodes CASSDRTDTQYF.

This rearrangement joins TRBV2 to TRBJ2-2; D is unclear. The CDR3 covers 14 residues. With 5 bases removed from V and 4 bases from J, the gap between germline ends came to 11 bases. Per the germline V gene, CDR1 is SNHLY and CDR2 is FYNNEI. Here the CDR3 reads CASSQDSGTGELFF. CDR3 DNA sequence: TGTGCCAGCAGTCAGGATTCTGGCACCGGGGAGCTGTTTTTT.

The chain links TRBV4-3 to TRBJ2-7; TRBD2 matches at 7 bases. Germline V gene data show CDR1 as LGHNA and CDR2 as YSLEER. The CDR3 loop spans 16 amino acids. The J segment lost 4 bases and the V segment lost 5 bases, leaving 14 bases of the junction unmatched. The CDR3 region is CASSKSGGSPSYEQYF. CDR3 in DNA: TGCGCCAGCAGCAAATCGGGCGGGAGTCCCTCTTACGAGCAGTACTTC.

The chain couples TRBV4-1 to TRBJ2-1; possible D gene TRBD2, 5 bases. V lost 1 base and J lost 9, with 16 bases in between. Germline V lookup: CDR1 MGHRA, CDR2 YSYEKL. There are 15 residues in the CDR3. CDR3 sequence: CASSQVSGAHGEQFF. The CDR3, as DNA: TGCGCCAGCAGCCAAGTAAGCGGAGCTCATGGTGAGCAGTTCTTC.

The chain has TRBV5-6 and TRBJ1-2; perhaps TRBD1 as D (6 bases). With 5 bases removed from V and 5 bases from J, the gap between germline ends came to 10 bases. Per germline, CDR1 SGHDT and CDR2 YYEEEE. The CDR3 loop spans 12 amino acids. The CDR3 here is CASSTGKYGYTF. The CDR3 DNA reads TGTGCCAGCAGTACAGGGAAGTATGGCTACACCTTC. The full variable domain, completed using reference TRBV5-6 and TRBJ1-2, is DAGVTQSPTHLIKTRGQQVTLRCSPKSGHDTVSWYQQALGQGPQFIFQYYEEEERQRGNFPDRFSGHQFPNYSSELNVNALLLGDSALYLCASSTGKYGYTFGSGTRLTVV.

This CDR3 is CASRGGSSQYF. The DNA of the CDR3 is TGTGCCAGCAGGGGAGGGTCTTCACAGTATTTT. This chain links TRBV2 with TRBJ2-3; 7 nucleotides line up with TRBD2. With V trimmed by 6 bases and J by 12 bases, 6 bases remained unmatched. Looked up from germline, CDR1 is SNHLY and CDR2 is FYNNEI. The CDR3 length is 11 residues.

The chain has TRBV2 and TRBJ1-2; no reliable D call. Trimming removed 3 bases at V and 8 bases at J, with 13 bases between. Germline V gene lookup returns CDR1 SNHLY and CDR2 FYNNEI. This CDR3 region has 13 residues. The CDR3 loop is CASSEGPRRGYTF. The CDR3, as DNA: TGTGCCAGCAGTGAGGGCCCCAGACGGGGCTACACCTTC.

The chain has TRBV5-1 and TRBJ2-2; TRBD2 aligns across 10 bases. The germline V gene encodes CDR1 SGHRS and CDR2 YFSETQ. Trimming cost V 4 bases and J 1 base; bases outside gene matches: 4. There are 16 residues in the CDR3. The CDR3 loop is CASSPTSGVNTGELFF. DNA of the CDR3: TGCGCCAGCAGCCCTACTAGCGGGGTGAACACCGGGGAGCTGTTTTTT.

This chain uses TRBV5-6 with TRBJ1-1, with TRBD1 matching over 9 bases. The CDR3 runs to 16 residues. V lost 1 base to trimming and J lost 5 bases; unmatched junction nucleotides: 9. Germline V lookup: CDR1 SGHDT, CDR2 YYEEEE. The CDR3 sequence: CASSLSTGGRGTEAFF. For the CDR3, the DNA is TGTGCCAGCAGCTTGAGCACAGGGGGCAGGGGGACTGAAGCTTTCTTT. Based on the CDR3 plus reference TRBV5-6 and TRBJ1-1, the full variable domain is DAGVTQSPTHLIKTRGQQVTLRCSPKSGHDTVSWYQQALGQGPQFIFQYYEEEERQRGNFPDRFSGHQFPNYSSELNVNALLLGDSALYLCASSLSTGGRGTEAFFGQGTRLTVV.

CDR3 in amino acids: CAISPGGGSYNEQFF. The CDR3 coding sequence is TGTGCCATCAGCCCTGGGGGGGGCTCCTACAATGAGCAGTTCTTC. V and J are TRBV10-3 and TRBJ2-1, with 7 bases matching TRBD2. The CDR3 covers 15 residues. V was pared by 6 bases and J by 0 bases, with 5 bases of the junction left unmatched. CDR1 and CDR2 (germline): ENHRY, SYGVKD.

J is TRBJ2-5 and V is TRBV10-3; D unresolved. Germline lookup yields CDR1 ENHRY and CDR2 SYGVKD. Trimming took 3 bases from V and 1 from J, leaving 12 bases between them. This CDR3 region has 15 residues. CDR3 sequence reads: CAISDAGDLQETQYF. The CDR3 region has the DNA TGTGCCATCAGTGACGCAGGCGATCTCCAAGAGACCCAGTACTTC.

DNA of the CDR3: TGTGCCAGCAGCTTACGCATGGGAGGCGAGCAGTACTTC. Amino acid sequence: CASSLRMGGEQYF. The chain combines TRBV7-8 with TRBJ2-7, with TRBD2 as a possible D gene (6 bases). The germline gives CDR1 SGHVS, CDR2 FQNEAQ. Trimming pared 2 bases from V and 6 bases from J, leaving 11 bases between. This CDR3 has 13 residues. The full variable domain, in which reference TRBV7-8 and TRBJ2-7 provide the parts outside the CDR3, is GAGVSQSPRYKVAKRGQDVALRCDPISGHVSLFWYQQALGQGPEFLTYFQNEAQLDKSGLPSDRFFAERPEGSVSTLKIQRTQQEDSAVYLCASSLRMGGEQYFGPGTRLTVT.

The chain links TRBV5-1 to TRBJ2-7; TRBD1 matches 9 bases. J lost 5 bases, V lost 2 bases, and 2 bases had no gene match. Germline V CDR1 and CDR2: SGHRS, YFSETQ. The CDR3 extends over 13 amino acids. The CDR3 region is CASSFTGGDEQYF. The DNA of the CDR3 is TGCGCCAGCAGCTTCACAGGGGGCGACGAGCAGTACTTC.

The V call is TRBV7-2, the J call TRBJ1-5; D is uncertain. V dropped 7 bases and J dropped 0 bases, with 10 bases sitting between them. Germline V gene data show CDR1 as SGHTA and CDR2 as FQGNSA. The CDR3 loop spans 14 amino acids. In DNA form, the CDR3 reads TGTGCCAGCACCCCAGGAAATAGCAATCAGCCCCAGCATTTT. Amino acids: CASTPGNSNQPQHF.

The CDR3 DNA sequence: TGTGCCAGCAGTTACACGATACAGGGTTCCTACGAGCAGTACTTC. Its protein is CASSYTIQGSYEQYF. The chain links TRBV6-5 to TRBJ2-7; maybe TRBD1 (6 bases). There are 15 residues in the CDR3. Trimming took off 2 bases at V and 1 base at J, with 12 bases between the two ends. CDR1 is MNHEY, CDR2 SVGAGI, per germline.